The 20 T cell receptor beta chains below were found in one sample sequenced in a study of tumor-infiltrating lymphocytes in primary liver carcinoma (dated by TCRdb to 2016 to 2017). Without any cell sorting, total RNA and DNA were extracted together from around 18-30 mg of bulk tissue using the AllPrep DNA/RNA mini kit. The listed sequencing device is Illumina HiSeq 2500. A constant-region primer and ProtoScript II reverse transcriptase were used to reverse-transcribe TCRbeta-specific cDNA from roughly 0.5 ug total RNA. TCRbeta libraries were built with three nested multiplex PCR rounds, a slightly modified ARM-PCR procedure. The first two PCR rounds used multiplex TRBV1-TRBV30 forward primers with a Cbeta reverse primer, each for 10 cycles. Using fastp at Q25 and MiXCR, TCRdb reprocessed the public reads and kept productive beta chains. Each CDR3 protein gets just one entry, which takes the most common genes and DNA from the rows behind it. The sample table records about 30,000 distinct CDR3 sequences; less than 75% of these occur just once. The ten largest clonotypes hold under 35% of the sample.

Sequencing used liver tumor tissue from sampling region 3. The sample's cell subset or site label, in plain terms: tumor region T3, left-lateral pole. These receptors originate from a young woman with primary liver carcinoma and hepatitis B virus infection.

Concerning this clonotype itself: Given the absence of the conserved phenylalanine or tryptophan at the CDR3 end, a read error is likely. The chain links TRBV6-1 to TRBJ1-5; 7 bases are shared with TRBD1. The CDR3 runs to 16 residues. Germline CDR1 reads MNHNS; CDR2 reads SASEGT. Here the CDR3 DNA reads TGTGCCAACAGTGAACAGGGGACCGTCCCCAGTCAGCCCCAGCATTTA. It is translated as CANSEQGTVPSQPQHL.

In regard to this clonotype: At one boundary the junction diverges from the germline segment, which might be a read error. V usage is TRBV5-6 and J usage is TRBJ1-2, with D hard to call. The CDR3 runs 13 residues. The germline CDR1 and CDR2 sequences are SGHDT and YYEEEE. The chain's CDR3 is CAISFRKNYGYAF. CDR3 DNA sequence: TGTGCCATCAGCTTTCGCAAGAACTATGGGTACGCCTTC.

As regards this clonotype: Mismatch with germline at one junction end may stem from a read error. The CDR3 region is CDSSHDGGSYNEQFF. As DNA, the CDR3 is TGCGACAGCAGCCATGACGGGGGCAGCTACAATGAGCAGTTCTTC. The chain uses TRBV4-3 and TRBJ2-1; D is tentatively TRBD1 or TRBD2 (6 bases each). Germline V gene lookup returns CDR1 LGHNA and CDR2 YSLEER. This CDR3 contains 15 residues.

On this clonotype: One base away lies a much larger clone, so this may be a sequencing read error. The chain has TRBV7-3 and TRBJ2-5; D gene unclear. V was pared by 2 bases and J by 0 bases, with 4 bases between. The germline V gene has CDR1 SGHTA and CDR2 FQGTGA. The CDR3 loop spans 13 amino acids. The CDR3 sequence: CASSLVYQETQYF. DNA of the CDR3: TGTGCCAGCAGCTTAGTATACCAAGAGACCCAGTACTTC.

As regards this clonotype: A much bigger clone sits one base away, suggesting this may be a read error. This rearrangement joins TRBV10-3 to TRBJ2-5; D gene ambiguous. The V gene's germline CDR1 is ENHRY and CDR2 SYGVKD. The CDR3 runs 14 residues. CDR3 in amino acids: CAISESRNQEIQYF. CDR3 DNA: TGTGCCATCAGTGAGTCTAGGAACCAAGAGATCCAGTACTTC.

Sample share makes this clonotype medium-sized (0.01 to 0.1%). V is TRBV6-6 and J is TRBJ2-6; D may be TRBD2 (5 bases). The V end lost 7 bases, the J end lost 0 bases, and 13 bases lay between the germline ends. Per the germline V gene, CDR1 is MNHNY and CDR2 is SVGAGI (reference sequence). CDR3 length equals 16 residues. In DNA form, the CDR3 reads TGTGCCAGCAACCTCCGGGGTCGCTCTGGGGCCAACGTCCTGACTTTC. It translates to CASNLRGRSGANVLTF.

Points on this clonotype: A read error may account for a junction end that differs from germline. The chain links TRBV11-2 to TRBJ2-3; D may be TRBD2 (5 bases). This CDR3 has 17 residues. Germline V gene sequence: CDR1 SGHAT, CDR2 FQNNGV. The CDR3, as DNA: TGTACCAGCAGCTTAGCAATGGGGAGAAGGGGCACAGATACGCAGTATTTT. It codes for CTSSLAMGRRGTDTQYF. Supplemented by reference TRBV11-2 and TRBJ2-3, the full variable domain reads EAGVAQSPRYKIIEKRQSVAFWCNPISGHATLYWYQQILGQGPKLLIQFQNNGVVDDSQLPKDRFSAERLKGVDSTLKIQPAKLEDSAVYLCTSSLAMGRRGTDTQYFGPGTRLTVL.

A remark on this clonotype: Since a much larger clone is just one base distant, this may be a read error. The CDR3 sequence: CASSGTSAQDYGQYF. CDR3 nucleotides: TGTGCCAGCAGTGGGACTAGCGCTCAAGATTACGGGCAGTACTTC. The chain couples TRBV2 to TRBJ2-7, with 9 nucleotides matching TRBD2. This CDR3 has 15 residues. The V gene's germline CDR1 is SNHLY and CDR2 FYNNEI.

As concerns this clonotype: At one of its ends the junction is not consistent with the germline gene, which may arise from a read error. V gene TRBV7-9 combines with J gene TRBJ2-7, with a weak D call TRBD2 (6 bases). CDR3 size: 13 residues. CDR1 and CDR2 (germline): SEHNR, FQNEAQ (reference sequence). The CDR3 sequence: CASSLHSGYEQHF. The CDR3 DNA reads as TGTGCCAGCAGCTTACATAGCGGTTACGAGCAGCACTTC.

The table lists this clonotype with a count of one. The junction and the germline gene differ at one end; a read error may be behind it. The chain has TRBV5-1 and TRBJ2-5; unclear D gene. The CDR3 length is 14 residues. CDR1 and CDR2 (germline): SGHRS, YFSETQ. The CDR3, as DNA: TGCGCCATCAGCTTTCAAAGAACCCAAGAGACCCAGTACTTC. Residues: CAISFQRTQETQYF.

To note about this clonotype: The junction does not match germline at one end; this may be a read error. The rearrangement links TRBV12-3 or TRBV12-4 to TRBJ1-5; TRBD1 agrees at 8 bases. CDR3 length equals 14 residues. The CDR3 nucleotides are TGTGCCAGCTGTTTGGGACAGGACAATCAGCCCCAACATTTT. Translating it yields CASCLGQDNQPQHF.

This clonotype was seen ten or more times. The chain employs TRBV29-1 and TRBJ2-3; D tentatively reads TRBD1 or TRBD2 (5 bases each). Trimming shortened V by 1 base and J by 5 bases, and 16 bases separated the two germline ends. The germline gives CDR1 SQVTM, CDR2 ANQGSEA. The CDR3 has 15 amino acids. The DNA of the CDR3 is TGCAGCGTTGAAGCTAGGGACCGGGGTAAAGATACGCAGTATTTT. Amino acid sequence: CSVEARDRGKDTQYF.

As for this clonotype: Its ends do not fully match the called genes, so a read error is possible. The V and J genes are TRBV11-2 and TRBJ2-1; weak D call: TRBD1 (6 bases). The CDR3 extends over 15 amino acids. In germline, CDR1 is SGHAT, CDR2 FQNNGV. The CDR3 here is CASGLPGLWDNEKFF. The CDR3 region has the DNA TGTGCCAGCGGCTTGCCGGGATTATGGGACAATGAGAAGTTCTTC.

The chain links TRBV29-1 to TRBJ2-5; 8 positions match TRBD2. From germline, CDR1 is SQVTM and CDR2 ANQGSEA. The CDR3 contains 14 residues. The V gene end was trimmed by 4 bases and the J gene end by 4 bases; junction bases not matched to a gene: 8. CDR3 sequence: CSVVTAGAIETQYF. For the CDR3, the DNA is TGCAGCGTTGTGACAGCGGGGGCCATAGAGACCCAGTACTTC.

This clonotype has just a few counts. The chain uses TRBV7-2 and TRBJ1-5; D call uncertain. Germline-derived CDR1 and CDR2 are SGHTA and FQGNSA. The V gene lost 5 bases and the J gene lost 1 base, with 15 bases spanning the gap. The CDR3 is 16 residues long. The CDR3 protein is CASSHYLEDSNQPQHF. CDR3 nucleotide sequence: TGTGCCAGCAGCCATTATCTAGAGGACAGCAATCAGCCCCAGCATTTT.

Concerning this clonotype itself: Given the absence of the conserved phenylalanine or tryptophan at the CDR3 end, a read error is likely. CDR3 region: CAWSGGGGHEAFS. CDR3 nucleotides: TGTGCCTGGAGTGGGGGGGGGGGCCATGAAGCTTTCTCT. The V gene is TRBV30, the J gene TRBJ1-1; the D gene is possibly TRBD1 (6 bases). The CDR3 totals 13 residues. CDR1 is GTSNPN, CDR2 SVGIG, per germline (reference sequence). Trimming took off 1 base at V and 7 bases at J, with 13 bases between the two ends.

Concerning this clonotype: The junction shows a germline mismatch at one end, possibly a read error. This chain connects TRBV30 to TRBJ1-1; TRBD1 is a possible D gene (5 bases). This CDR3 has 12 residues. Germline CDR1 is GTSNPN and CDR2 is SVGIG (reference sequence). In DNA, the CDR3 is TGTACCCTAGAGGGACTGAACACTGAAACTTTCTTT. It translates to CTLEGLNTETFF.

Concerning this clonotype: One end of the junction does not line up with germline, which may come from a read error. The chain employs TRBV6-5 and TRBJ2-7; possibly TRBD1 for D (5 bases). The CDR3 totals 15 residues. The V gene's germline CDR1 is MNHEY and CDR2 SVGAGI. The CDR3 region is CASIYNDSNSYEQYF. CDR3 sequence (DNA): TGTGCCAGCATTTACAACGACAGCAACTCCTATGAGCAGTACTTC.

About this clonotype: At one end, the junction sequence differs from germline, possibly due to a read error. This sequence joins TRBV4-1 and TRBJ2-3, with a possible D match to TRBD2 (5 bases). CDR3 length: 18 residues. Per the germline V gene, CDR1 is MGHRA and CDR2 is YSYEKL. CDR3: CASGQLGMVAEDSDTHYF. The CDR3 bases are TGCGCCAGCGGCCAACTAGGCATGGTAGCTGAAGACTCGGATACCCACTATTTT.

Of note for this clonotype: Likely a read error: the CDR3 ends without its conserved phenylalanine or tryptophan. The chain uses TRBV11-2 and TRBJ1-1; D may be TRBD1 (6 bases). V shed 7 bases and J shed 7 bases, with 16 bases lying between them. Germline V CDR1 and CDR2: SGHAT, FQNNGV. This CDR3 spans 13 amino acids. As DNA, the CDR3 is TGTGCCAGCACCCCCGACGGGGGCAATGAAGCTTTCATT. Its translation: CASTPDGGNEAFI.